Listed below are T cell receptor beta chains from one sample, sequenced in a study of T cells in Graves' hyperthyroidism and ophthalmopathy. MiXCR was run by TCRdb on the multiplex PCR reads, yielding one entry per CDR3 protein. This table holds about 580,000 distinct CDR3 sequences, about half found once. Sequenced sample: peripheral blood or thyroid tissue (not recorded which). The receptors were gathered from a woman between 18 and 29 years old with Graves' hyperthyroidism. The CDR3 runs from the conserved cysteine through the conserved F or W. D genes are given only for firm matches. Size is omitted from some rows. Given values are once, few, many or a class for expanded clones.

>TRBJ1-5|TRBV6-6|many|TRBD1
CASSYETGYNQPQHF
TGTGCCAGCAGTTACGAGACAGGGTACAATCAGCCCCAGCATTTT
>TRBJ1-1|TRBV4-1|many|-
CASTTKTDRLNTEAFF
TGCGCCAGCACCACCAAGACTGACAGATTGAACACTGAAGCTTTCTTT
>TRBJ1-3|TRBV4-2|few|TRBD1
CASSQVPGTGSGNTIYF
TGTGCCAGCAGCCAAGTCCCGGGGACAGGGTCTGGAAACACCATATATTTT
>TRBJ1-1|TRBV29-1|-|-
CSVEDSGEGTEAFF
TGCAGCGTTGAAGACTCGGGGGAGGGCACTGAAGCTTTCTTT
>TRBJ2-3|TRBV19|-|-
CASSLLRGQQGTDTQYF
TGTGCCAGTAGTCTGCTCCGGGGGCAACAAGGAACAGATACTCAGTATTTT
>TRBJ1-1|TRBV4-3|many|-
CASSQGNTEAFF
TGCGCCAGCAGCCAAGGGAACACTGAAGCTTTCTTT
>TRBJ1-4|TRBV15|many|-
CATSREGRDEKLFF
TGTGCCACCAGCAGAGAGGGGAGGGATGAAAAACTGTTTTTT
>TRBJ1-5|TRBV18|once|TRBD1
CASSPGQVRHF
TGTGCCAGCTCTCCGGGACAGGTTAGGCATTTT
>TRBJ2-7|TRBV30|-|-
CAWSYRNYEQYF
TGTGCCTGGAGTTACCGGAACTACGAGCAGTACTTC
>TRBJ1-2|TRBV4-2|once|-
CASSRPIERGGYTF
TGTGCCAGCAGCCGTCCGATCGAACGAGGTGGCTACACCTTC
>TRBJ2-7|TRBV7-4|-|TRBD1
CASSTDRQGPYEPYF
TGTGCCAGCTCAACGGACAGACAGGGGCCCTACGAGCCGTACTTC
>TRBJ1-2|TRBV2|-|-
CASMSNSQFNYGYTF
TGTGCCAGCATGAGTAACAGTCAATTTAACTATGGCTACACCTTC
>TRBJ2-3|TRBV7-8|many|-
CASSLGVGVADTQYF
TGTGCCAGCAGCTTAGGCGTTGGCGTTGCAGATACGCAGTATTTT
>TRBJ1-5|TRBV2|many|-
CASSHEGSNQPQHF
TGTGCCAGCAGTCACGAGGGTAGCAATCAGCCCCAGCATTTT
>TRBJ1-4|TRBV7-9|-|-
CASSPTPREKLFF
TGTGCCAGCAGCCCAACCCCCAGGGAAAAACTGTTTTTT
>TRBJ2-1|TRBV7-6|-|-
CASSSLLNNEQFF
TGTGCCAGCAGCTCCTTACTTAACAATGAGCAGTTCTTC
>TRBJ2-5|TRBV5-8|many|-
CASSLAGSGGAETQYF
TGTGCCAGCAGCTTGGCCGGTTCAGGGGGGGCAGAGACCCAGTACTTC
>TRBJ2-2|TRBV20-1|-|TRBD1
CSARIAGGGELFF
TGCAGTGCTAGGATAGCAGGGGGCGGGGAGCTGTTTTTT
>TRBJ1-1|TRBV29-1|-|-
CSLRGDLGYDTEAFF
TGCAGCTTGAGGGGGGACCTCGGATACGACACTGAAGCTTTCTTT
>TRBJ2-7|TRBV24-1|many|-
CATSIVSGFSYEQYF
TGTGCCACCAGTATAGTTTCGGGGTTCTCCTACGAGCAGTACTTC
>TRBJ2-5|TRBV10-3|-|TRBD2
CAISESRTSGSRETQYF
TGTGCCATCAGTGAGTCCCGGACTAGCGGGAGTAGAGAGACCCAGTACTTC
>TRBJ2-3|TRBV4-2|-|TRBD2
CASSPGLAGQPTDTQYF
TGTGCCAGCAGCCCGGGACTAGCGGGACAACCCACAGATACGCAGTATTTT
>TRBJ1-6|TRBV2|few|-
CASNPWGNSPLHF
TGTGCCAGCAATCCTTGGGGTAATTCACCCCTCCACTTT
>TRBJ1-5|TRBV27|-|-
CASRNWVCQPQHF
TGTGCCAGCAGGAATTGGGTATGTCAGCCCCAGCATTTT
>TRBJ1-4|TRBV2|-|-
CARRRPGLPNEKLFF
TGTGCCAGACGGAGACCGGGACTGCCGAATGAAAAACTGTTTTTT
>TRBJ2-7|TRBV7-9|few|TRBD2
CASSELGAGGALNEQYF
TGTGCCAGCAGTGAGCTCGGAGCGGGAGGTGCTTTGAATGAGCAGTACTTC
>TRBJ2-3|TRBV10-1|few|-
CATRDTQYF
TGCGCCACCAGAGATACGCAGTATTTT
>TRBJ1-2|TRBV10-3|-|TRBD1
CAISEGDRDYTF
TGTGCCATCAGTGAGGGGGACAGGGACTACACCTTC
>TRBJ1-2|TRBV29-1|-|-
CSVGLQGTYGYTF
TGCAGCGTTGGCCTACAGGGTACCTATGGCTACACCTTC
>TRBJ1-2|TRBV12-3/TRBV12-4|many|TRBD1
CASSFLGGWYGYTF
TGTGCCAGCAGTTTCTTAGGGGGCTGGTATGGCTACACCTTC
>TRBJ2-7|TRBV4-1|many|TRBD1
CASSNRGSYEQYF
TGCGCCAGCAGCAACAGGGGGTCCTACGAGCAGTACTTC
>TRBJ2-3|TRBV7-2|-|-
CASSLDAGQLTDTQYF
TGTGCCAGCAGCTTAGACGCGGGACAGCTCACAGATACGCAGTATTTT
>TRBJ2-2|TRBV11-2|-|-
CASLTLGTGELFF
TGTGCCAGCTTAACTCTGGGGACCGGGGAGCTGTTTTTT
>TRBJ1-1|TRBV7-2|many|-
CASRLVGVEAFF
TGTGCCAGCAGATTAGTTGGTGTTGAAGCTTTCTTT
>TRBJ2-2|TRBV5-1|many|-
CASTIRSGELFF
TGCGCCAGCACCATCCGGTCCGGGGAGCTGTTTTTT
>TRBJ1-5|TRBV24-1|-|-
CATSDLAQGSNQPQHF
TGTGCCACCAGTGACCTTGCCCAGGGTAGCAATCAGCCCCAGCATTTT
>TRBJ2-5|TRBV20-1|-|TRBD1
CSAANPGTAETQYF
TGCAGTGCCGCGAACCCCGGGACAGCAGAGACCCAGTACTTC
>TRBJ1-5|TRBV24-1|many|-
CATSDSLLGGSHQPQHF
TGTGCCACCAGTGATTCCCTCCTCGGGGGCAGTCATCAGCCCCAGCATTTT
>TRBJ1-2|TRBV18|-|TRBD1
CASSQSGTGDGYTF
TGTGCCAGCTCCCAATCCGGGACAGGGGATGGCTACACCTTC
>TRBJ1-2|TRBV7-9|-|-
CASSLDRANNYGYTF
TGTGCCAGCAGCTTAGACAGGGCTAACAACTATGGCTACACCTTC
>TRBJ1-2|TRBV9|many|-
CVSSVEGQGWGYTF
TGTGTCAGCAGCGTAGAGGGGCAGGGCTGGGGCTACACCTTC
>TRBJ1-5|TRBV20-1|many|-
CSARDSRGNQPQHF
TGCAGTGCTAGAGATTCCAGGGGAAATCAGCCCCAGCATTTT
>TRBJ2-1|TRBV7-2|-|-
CASSLVEYNEQFF
TGTGCCAGCAGCTTAGTCGAGTACAATGAGCAGTTCTTC
>TRBJ1-1|TRBV12-3/TRBV12-4|-|TRBD1
CASSYITGRGPWAEAFF
TGTGCCAGCAGTTATATTACCGGCAGGGGGCCCTGGGCTGAAGCTTTCTTT
>TRBJ1-1|TRBV6-2/TRBV6-3|-|TRBD1
CASKRGTGRANTEAFF
TGTGCCAGCAAACGGGGGACAGGTCGGGCGAACACTGAAGCTTTCTTT